Each of the 19 T cell receptor beta chains below was sequenced from the same sample in a study of T cell clonality in common variable immunodeficiency. Study-level results: In common variable immunodeficiency, TCR beta chains reportedly carried fewer deletions and N-nucleotide insertions.

Generated by immunoSEQ multiplex PCR, the TCRdb table keeps only in-frame clones and is missing some. The sample has some 19,000 clones, none seen only once; the top ten hold around 6.3%. Their target antigens are unknown. Sequenced material: peripheral blood mononuclear cells. The receptors stem from a human donor with common variable immunodeficiency.

This clone turned up a few times. Coverage ceases 3 residues before the CDR3 finishes, and the germline J gene fills in the end. V is TRBV18 and J is TRBJ2-7, with unresolved D. V lost 2 bases and J 5 bases, leaving 4 bases between the germline ends. CDR1 is KGHSH, CDR2 LQKENI, per germline. The CDR3 length is 11 residues. The CDR3 bases that were read are TGTGCCAGCTCACCAAGGGACGAG. Residues: CASSPRDE. The CDR3 reads in full as CASSPRDEQYF.

The sample holds a few counts of this clone. The germline gene is not matched at one end of the junction; a read error may be the cause. The read stops 3 residues short of the end of the CDR3; the missing end is completed from the germline J gene. V is TRBV6-1 and J is TRBJ2-7; 9 bases are shared with TRBD1. Germline CDR1 reads MNHNS; CDR2 reads SASEGT. The CDR3 sequence is 15 residues long. CDR3 amino acids: CASSVTGGPSNEQYF. The part of the CDR3 DNA that was read is TGTGCCAGCAGTGTCACAGGGGGCCCCTCCAACGAG.

Judged by abundance, this clone is medium-sized. The read terminates 3 residues ahead of where the CDR3 ends, so the germline J gene completes it. The chain links TRBV9 to TRBJ2-1; 8 positions match TRBD1. The CDR3 consists of 16 residues. Germline V CDR1 and CDR2: SGDLS, YYNGEE. V was pared by 3 bases and J by 0 bases, with 5 bases of the junction left unmatched. This CDR3 reads CASSAGQASSYNEQFF. The DNA read from the CDR3 is TGTGCCAGCAGCGCGGGACAGGCAAGCTCCTACAATGAG.

This clone was seen repeatedly, ten times or more. The sequenced fragment ends 3 residues before the CDR3 boundary, so the rest is inferred from the germline J gene. The chain has TRBV5-1 and TRBJ2-1; 9 positions match TRBD2. CDR3 length equals 15 residues. Germline V CDR1 and CDR2: SGHRS, YFSETQ. J gave up 7 bases and V 3 bases, and 8 bases lay outside the gene matches. CDR3 sequence reads: CASSSRGGDSNEQFF. CDR3 DNA (partial): TGCGCCAGCAGCTCCCGCGGGGGGGACTCGAATGAG.

This clone was observed at least ten times. The observed sequence ends 3 residues before the CDR3 terminus, with the missing tail filled in from the germline J gene. This chain joins TRBV4-1 and TRBJ2-5; weak D call: TRBD1 (5 bases). V gave up 0 bases and J gave up 2 bases, with 16 bases separating them. The germline V gene has CDR1 MGHRA and CDR2 YSYEKL. CDR3 length equals 17 residues. The CDR3: CASSQEQVRPSQETQYF. The part of the CDR3 DNA that was read is TGCGCCAGCAGCCAAGAACAGGTCAGGCCTTCGCAAGAGACC.

For this clone: With the read ending 3 residues before the CDR3 end, the germline J gene is used to fill in that end. J is TRBJ2-1 and V is TRBV11-2, with D hard to call. Trimming shortened V by 1 base and J by 6 bases, and 4 bases separated the two germline ends. The CDR3 is 12 amino acids. Germline-derived CDR1 and CDR2 are SGHAT and FQNNGV. Incomplete CDR3 DNA: TGTGCCAGCAGCTTAGCCATCAATGAG. Translation gives CASSLAINE. The complete CDR3 reads CASSLAINEQFF.

This clone was seen a handful of times. With the read ending 3 residues before the CDR3 end, the germline J gene is used to fill in that end. The chain recombines TRBV5-6 with TRBJ2-7; 9 bases align to TRBD1. This CDR3 has 14 residues. CDR1 SGHDT and CDR2 YYEEEE come from the germline V gene. Trimming cost V 2 bases and J 6 bases; bases outside gene matches: 6. Partial CDR3 DNA: TGTGCCAGCAGCTTTAGGGACAGGGTCCCCGAG. This gives the protein CASSFRDRVPE. The full CDR3 protein reads CASSFRDRVPEQYF. The complete variable domain, with remaining parts taken from reference TRBV5-6 and TRBJ2-7, reads DAGVTQSPTHLIKTRGQQVTLRCSPKSGHDTVSWYQQALGQGPQFIFQYYEEEERQRGNFPDRFSGHQFPNYSSELNVNALLLGDSALYLCASSFRDRVPEQYFGPGTRLTVT.

This clone occurred many times. Sequencing ends 3 residues short of the CDR3 end; the germline J gene provides the rest. The V and J genes are TRBV11-2 and TRBJ1-1; TRBD1 is a possible D gene (6 bases). The CDR3 loop spans 14 amino acids. CDR1 and CDR2 (germline): SGHAT, FQNNGV. The sequenced part of the CDR3 DNA is TGTGCCAGCAGCTCCCTTAGGGGACAACAAGAA. Amino acids: CASSSLRGQQE. The complete CDR3 protein is CASSSLRGQQEAFF.

This clone was detected many times. The read is 3 residues too short to cover the CDR3 end, so that end is filled in from the germline J gene. The genes are TRBV9 and TRBJ1-1; D ambiguous. CDR1 and CDR2 (germline): SGDLS, YYNGEE. V was clipped by 0 bases and J by 4 bases, with 10 bases between them. This CDR3 comprises 14 residues. The part of the CDR3 DNA that was read is TGTGCCAGCAGCGTAGGAGGGCAGACCACTGAA. This encodes CASSVGGQTTE. The whole CDR3 is CASSVGGQTTEAFF. Full variable domain (rest looked up from reference TRBV9 and TRBJ1-1): DSGVTQTPKHLITATGQRVTLRCSPRSGDLSVYWYQQSLDQGLQFLIQYYNGEERAKGNILERFSAQQFPDLHSELNLSSLELGDSALYFCASSVGGQTTEAFFGQGTRLTVV.

This clone was seen ten or more times. The read ends 3 residues before the CDR3 terminus; that terminus is restored from the germline J gene. The chain has TRBV7-3 and TRBJ2-2; 9 bases line up with TRBD1. The germline V gene encodes CDR1 SGHTA and CDR2 FQGTGA. The trim removed 5 bases at V and 6 bases at J, leaving 4 bases unmatched. This CDR3 has 14 amino acids. The part of the CDR3 DNA that was read is TGTGCCAGCAGCCGGGACAGGGTATCCGGGGAG. Translated, it gives CASSRDRVSGE. The complete CDR3 sequence is CASSRDRVSGELFF.

This clone was counted between two and nine times. Sequencing ends 3 residues short of the CDR3 end; the germline J gene provides the rest. The chain carries TRBV2 and TRBJ1-2; the D gene is possibly TRBD1 (5 bases). Germline assignment: CDR1 SNHLY and CDR2 FYNNEI. There are 12 residues in the CDR3. Trimming pared 6 bases from V and 4 bases from J, leaving 9 bases between. The CDR3 protein is CASRMTVYGYTF. CDR3 bases read: TGTGCCAGCAGGATGACAGTCTATGGC.

This clone was detected only a few times. The read is 3 residues too short to cover the CDR3 end, so that end is filled in from the germline J gene. This chain uses TRBV7-3 with TRBJ2-2; perhaps TRBD1 as D (7 bases). Germline lookup yields CDR1 SGHTA and CDR2 FQGTGA. The CDR3 runs to 15 residues. V was trimmed by 5 bases and J by 7 bases, leaving 17 bases between them. The CDR3 loop is CASSPRGRGDGELFF. The DNA read from the CDR3 is TGTGCCAGCAGCCCCCGGGGCAGGGGGGACGGGGAG.

The part of the CDR3 DNA that was read is TGCAGTGCTAGACAGGGTATTTACGAG. Amino acids: CSARQGIYE. The whole CDR3 protein reads CSARQGIYEQYF. The chain combines TRBV20-1 with TRBJ2-7, with a possible D match to TRBD1 (5 bases). Read data end 3 residues before the CDR3 end; the end is taken from the germline J gene. Looked up from germline, CDR1 is DFQATT and CDR2 is SNEGSKA (reference sequence). This CDR3 contains 12 residues. V lost 2 bases to trimming and J lost 4 bases, with 9 bases between them.

This clone showed up many times. Read coverage stops 3 residues before the CDR3 terminus; the germline J gene supplies the remainder. This chain uses TRBV11-2 with TRBJ2-1, with 7 bases matching TRBD2. CDR1 is SGHAT and CDR2 is FQNNGV in the germline V gene. This CDR3 has 14 amino acids. The J segment lost 8 bases and the V segment lost 2 bases, leaving 6 bases of the junction unmatched. CDR3 residues: CASSLPLSGHEQFF. The DNA read from the CDR3 is TGTGCCAGCAGCTTACCCCTTAGCGGGCATGAG.

This clone was seen more than once but under ten times. The sequence runs out 3 residues before the end of the CDR3; the remainder is reconstructed from the germline J gene. J is TRBJ2-7 and V is TRBV6-2 or TRBV6-3; the D gene is possibly TRBD1 (5 bases). Per the germline V gene, CDR1 is MNHEY and CDR2 is SVGEGT. Trimming cost V 2 bases and J 3 bases, with 17 bases left between them. The CDR3 is 16 residues long. The sequenced part of the CDR3 DNA is TGTGCCAGCAGTTACCGTCGGCAGGGTACAGGCTACGAG. Encoded protein: CASSYRRQGTGYE. The whole CDR3 sequence reads CASSYRRQGTGYEQYF.

On this clone itself: Read coverage stops 3 residues before the CDR3 terminus; the germline J gene supplies the remainder. V usage is TRBV7-2 and J usage is TRBJ2-3, with 8 bases identical to TRBD2. The CDR3 is 14 amino acids. The V and J ends lost 5 bases and 5 bases, in that order; junction bases with no gene match: 6. Germline CDR1 reads SGHTA; CDR2 reads FQGNSA. The CDR3 spells CASSQLAALDTQYF. CDR3 DNA, as far as it was read: TGTGCCAGCAGCCAACTAGCGGCTCTAGATACG.

This clone was picked up many times. The CDR3 goes on 3 residues after the read ends, and that part is filled in from the germline J gene. V and J are TRBV20-1 and TRBJ2-5; weak D call: TRBD2 (6 bases). The CDR3 has 14 residues. CDR1 is DFQATT, CDR2 SNEGSKA, per germline (reference sequence). Trimming took off 1 base at V and 5 bases at J, with 14 bases between the two ends. This CDR3 reads CSARVGGARETQYF. The CDR3 bases that were read are TGCAGTGCTAGAGTTGGCGGGGCACGGGAGACC.

This clone was detected many times. The read ends 3 residues shy of where the CDR3 ends; the end is completed using the germline J gene. The chain couples TRBV19 to TRBJ1-1, with a tentative D call TRBD1 (5 bases). Germline lookup yields CDR1 LNHDA and CDR2 SQIVND (reference sequence). This CDR3 comprises 15 residues. CDR3 DNA (partial): TGTGCCAGTACCCGATTGGCCGGGGGTCCCCTAGAA. Translation gives CASTRLAGGPLE. Given in full, the CDR3 is CASTRLAGGPLEAFF.

This clone was picked up many times. The CDR3 loop reads CASSESGPDRGGQPQHF. The covered CDR3 bases are TGCGCCAGCAGTGAGTCAGGTCCCGACAGAGGGGGTCAGCCC. The rearrangement joins TRBV10-1 to TRBJ1-5, with D perhaps matching TRBD1 (6 bases). The CDR3 end falls 3 residues outside the read, so it is completed with the germline J gene. The CDR3 has 17 residues. V was pared by 0 bases and J by 6 bases, with 18 bases between. Germline loops: CDR1 WNHNN, CDR2 SYGVQD (reference sequence).